This is a list of T cell receptor beta chains from one sample in a study of blood T cell repertoires in COVID-19. Sequencing used immunoSEQ multiplex PCR; TCRdb keeps in-frame clones, though not all of them. The sample consists of tens of thousands of clones, over 70% of them appearing once. The sequenced material came from peripheral blood. Source of these receptors: an elderly woman with COVID-19, enrolled during active disease. CDR3s include the opening cysteine and the closing phenylalanine or tryptophan. D genes are given only for firm matches. Some rows mark clone size as missing; the rest say once, few, many or name a class of expanded clone.

abundance: medium-sized; d_gene: NA; j_gene: TRBJ2-3; v_gene: TRBV11-2; CDR3aa: CASIFNTDTQYF; CDR3nt: TGTGCCAGCATCTTCAACACAGATACGCAGTATTTT
abundance: NA; d_gene: NA; j_gene: TRBJ2-7; v_gene: TRBV7-2; CDR3aa: CASSPNRVEQYF; CDR3nt: TGTGCCAGCAGCCCTAACAGGGTCGAGCAGTACTTC
abundance: NA; d_gene: NA; j_gene: TRBJ1-1; v_gene: TRBV7-9; CDR3aa: CASQPIVGRTEAFF; CDR3nt: TGTGCCAGCCAGCCGATTGTGGGGCGGACTGAAGCTTTCTTT
abundance: NA; d_gene: NA; j_gene: TRBJ2-6; v_gene: TRBV5-1; CDR3aa: CASSLVSGSSGANVLTF; CDR3nt: TGCGCCAGCAGCTTGGTATCAGGTAGCTCTGGGGCCAACGTCCTGACTTTC
abundance: NA; d_gene: TRBD1; j_gene: TRBJ1-1; v_gene: TRBV6-6; CDR3aa: CAGGRTGVLTEAFF; CDR3nt: TGTGCCGGCGGTCGAACAGGGGTACTAACTGAAGCTTTCTTT
abundance: NA; d_gene: TRBD2; j_gene: TRBJ2-7; v_gene: TRBV20-1; CDR3aa: CSASSPSGMIYEQYF; CDR3nt: TGCAGTGCTAGTTCGCCTAGCGGGATGATCTACGAGCAGTACTTC
abundance: NA; d_gene: TRBD1; j_gene: TRBJ1-4; v_gene: TRBV6-1; CDR3aa: CASSDTPGQTEKLFF; CDR3nt: TGTGCCAGCAGTGATACACCGGGACAGACGGAAAAACTGTTTTTT
abundance: NA; d_gene: TRBD2; j_gene: TRBJ2-2; v_gene: TRBV7-2; CDR3aa: CASSQTSGANTGELFF; CDR3nt: TGTGCCAGCAGCCAGACTAGCGGGGCGAACACCGGGGAGCTGTTTTTT
abundance: NA; d_gene: TRBD1; j_gene: TRBJ1-1; v_gene: TRBV28; CDR3aa: CASSLRTGGAGEAFF; CDR3nt: TGTGCCAGCAGTTTAAGGACAGGGGGCGCGGGTGAAGCTTTCTTT
abundance: once; d_gene: TRBD1; j_gene: TRBJ1-1; v_gene: TRBV5-4; CDR3aa: CASSVDRVLFTEAFF; CDR3nt: TGTGCCAGCAGCGTAGACAGGGTCCTTTTCACTGAAGCTTTCTTT
abundance: NA; d_gene: NA; j_gene: TRBJ2-3; v_gene: TRBV5-1; CDR3aa: CASSTGTSNTDTQYF; CDR3nt: TGCGCCAGCAGCACCGGGACTTCCAACACAGATACGCAGTATTTT
abundance: once; d_gene: TRBD2; j_gene: TRBJ2-2; v_gene: TRBV11-3; CDR3aa: CASSLGTSGGPWGTGELFF; CDR3nt: TGTGCCAGCAGCTTAGGGACTAGCGGGGGGCCGTGGGGCACCGGGGAGCTGTTTTTT
abundance: once; d_gene: NA; j_gene: TRBJ2-2; v_gene: TRBV7-2; CDR3aa: CASSRSGPPNTGELFF; CDR3nt: TGTGCCAGCAGCCGGAGCGGACCTCCGAACACCGGGGAGCTGTTTTTT
abundance: few; d_gene: TRBD1; j_gene: TRBJ1-6; v_gene: TRBV9; CDR3aa: CASSADRGFLSYNSPLHF; CDR3nt: TGTGCCAGCAGCGCGGACAGGGGGTTTTTATCCTATAATTCACCCCTCCACTTT
abundance: NA; d_gene: NA; j_gene: TRBJ2-7; v_gene: TRBV10-3; CDR3aa: CAISEFLAEQYF; CDR3nt: TGTGCCATCAGTGAATTTCTGGCCGAGCAGTACTTC
abundance: NA; d_gene: NA; j_gene: TRBJ1-2; v_gene: TRBV28; CDR3aa: CASSQSYGYTF; CDR3nt: TGTGCCAGCAGTCAATCCTATGGCTACACCTTC
abundance: NA; d_gene: NA; j_gene: TRBJ2-2; v_gene: TRBV4-1; CDR3aa: CASSPLWDTVTGELFF; CDR3nt: TGCGCCAGCAGCCCCCTCTGGGACACAGTGACCGGGGAGCTGTTTTTT
abundance: once; d_gene: TRBD1; j_gene: TRBJ2-7; v_gene: TRBV4-1; CDR3aa: CASSQLGTGGRRRTEQYF; CDR3nt: TGCGCCAGCAGCCAGCTCGGGACAGGGGGCCGTCGCCGAACGGAGCAGTACTTC
abundance: NA; d_gene: NA; j_gene: TRBJ2-1; v_gene: TRBV27; CDR3aa: CASSLGQTYNEQFF; CDR3nt: TGTGCCAGCAGTTTAGGGCAGACCTACAATGAGCAGTTCTTC
abundance: NA; d_gene: NA; j_gene: TRBJ2-5; v_gene: TRBV19; CDR3aa: CASSLEGVGETQYF; CDR3nt: TGTGCCAGTAGTCTCGAAGGGGTGGGGGAGACCCAGTACTTC
abundance: NA; d_gene: TRBD2; j_gene: TRBJ2-3; v_gene: TRBV11-3; CDR3aa: CASSSGLAADTQYF; CDR3nt: TGTGCCAGCAGCTCGGGACTAGCAGCGGATACGCAGTATTTT
abundance: NA; d_gene: TRBD1; j_gene: TRBJ1-4; v_gene: TRBV5-4; CDR3aa: CASSSGGPNEKLFF; CDR3nt: TGTGCCAGCAGCTCAGGGGGCCCTAATGAAAAACTGTTTTTT